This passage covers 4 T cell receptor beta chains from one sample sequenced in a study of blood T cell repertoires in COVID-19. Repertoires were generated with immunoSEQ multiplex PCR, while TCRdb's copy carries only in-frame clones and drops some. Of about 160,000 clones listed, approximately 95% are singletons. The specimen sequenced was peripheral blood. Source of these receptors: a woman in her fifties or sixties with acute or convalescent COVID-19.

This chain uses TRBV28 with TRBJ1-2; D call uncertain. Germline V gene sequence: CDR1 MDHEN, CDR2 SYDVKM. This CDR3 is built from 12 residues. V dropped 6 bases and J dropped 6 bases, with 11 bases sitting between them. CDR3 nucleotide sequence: TGTGCCAGCAGCCTGATCTCGGATGGCTACACCTTC. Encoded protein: CASSLISDGYTF.

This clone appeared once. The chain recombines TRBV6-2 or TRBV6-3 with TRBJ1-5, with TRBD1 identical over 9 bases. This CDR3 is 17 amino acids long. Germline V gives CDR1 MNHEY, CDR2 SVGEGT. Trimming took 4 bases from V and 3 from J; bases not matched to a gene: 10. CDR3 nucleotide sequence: TGTGCCAGCAGTTTTTCTCGGACAGGGGCCTTCAATCAGCCCCAGCATTTT. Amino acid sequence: CASSFSRTGAFNQPQHF.

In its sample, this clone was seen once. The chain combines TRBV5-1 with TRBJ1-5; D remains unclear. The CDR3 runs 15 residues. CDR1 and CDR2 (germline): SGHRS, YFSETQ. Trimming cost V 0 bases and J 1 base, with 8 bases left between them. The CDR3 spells CASSLAGNSNQPQHF. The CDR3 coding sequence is TGCGCCAGCAGCTTGGCGGGAAACAGCAATCAGCCCCAGCATTTT. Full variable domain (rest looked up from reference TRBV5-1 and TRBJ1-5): KAGVTQTPRYLIKTRGQQVTLSCSPISGHRSVSWYQQTPGQGLQFLFEYFSETQRNKGNFPGRFSGRQFSNSRSEMNVSTLELGDSALYLCASSLAGNSNQPQHFGDGTRLSIL.

CDR3 amino acids: CASSQDRLGNTIYF. The CDR3 DNA follows: TGTGCCAGCAGCCAAGACAGACTAGGAAACACCATATATTTT. The rearrangement joins TRBV14 to TRBJ1-3, with D uncertain. The germline gives CDR1 SGHDN, CDR2 FVKESK. The CDR3 runs to 14 residues. V lost 0 bases and J 4 bases, leaving 7 bases between the germline ends.